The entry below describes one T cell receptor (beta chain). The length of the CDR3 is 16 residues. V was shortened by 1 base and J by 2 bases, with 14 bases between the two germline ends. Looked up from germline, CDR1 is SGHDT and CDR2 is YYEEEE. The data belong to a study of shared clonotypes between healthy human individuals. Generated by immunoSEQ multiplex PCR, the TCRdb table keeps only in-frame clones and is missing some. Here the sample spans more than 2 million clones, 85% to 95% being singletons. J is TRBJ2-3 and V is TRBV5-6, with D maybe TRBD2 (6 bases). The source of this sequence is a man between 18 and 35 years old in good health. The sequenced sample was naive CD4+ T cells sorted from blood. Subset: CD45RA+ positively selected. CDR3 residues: CASSLMIGGTTDTQYF. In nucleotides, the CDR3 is TGTGCCAGCAGCTTGATGATCGGCGGGACCACAGATACGCAGTATTTT.